This is a list of T cell receptor beta chains from one sample in a study of T cell responses to AZD1222 COVID-19 vaccine. The repertoire was sequenced with immunoSEQ multiplex PCR; TCRdb's copy has only in-frame clones and lacks some. The table shows some 170,000 clones, with around 90% occurring only once. This specimen consisted of peripheral blood, obtained 28 days after the second dose of the MenACWY control vaccine. All receptors derive from an adult who received the MenACWY meningococcal vaccine as a control. Each CDR3 is given with its conserved first and last residue. A D gene is named only where the DNA matches it firmly. The size field is filled for only some rows; it gives once, few, many or a size class.

J: TRBJ1-1
size: -
D: -
length: 15
V: TRBV2
CDR3: CASKPRWDMNTEAFF
DNA: TGTGCCAGCAAGCCGCGCTGGGACATGAACACTGAAGCTTTCTTT

J: TRBJ1-3
size: once
D: -
length: 16
V: TRBV5-1
CDR3: CASSLAGVNSGNTIYF
DNA: TGCGCCAGCAGCTTGGCCGGAGTGAACTCTGGAAACACCATATATTTT

J: TRBJ1-2
size: -
D: -
length: 15
V: TRBV7-2
CDR3: CASSVDPGTFRGYTF
DNA: TGTGCCAGCAGCGTTGACCCAGGGACATTTCGGGGCTACACCTTC

J: TRBJ2-1
size: -
D: -
length: 17
V: TRBV4-1
CDR3: CASSQAYRVTSYNEQFF
DNA: TGCGCCAGCAGCCAAGCCTACCGGGTTACCTCCTACAATGAGCAGTTCTTC

J: TRBJ2-3
size: -
D: -
length: 16
V: TRBV9
CDR3: CASSFGGLWGRETQYF
DNA: TGTGCCAGCAGCTTTGGAGGACTGTGGGGCCGGGAAACGCAGTATTTT

J: TRBJ1-4
size: few
D: TRBD1
length: 17
V: TRBV6-1
CDR3: CASREWAGGAANEKLFF
DNA: TGTGCCAGCAGAGAATGGGCAGGGGGTGCAGCTAATGAAAAACTGTTTTTT

J: TRBJ2-7
size: -
D: -
length: 15
V: TRBV6-2/TRBV6-3
CDR3: CASSSRPNGVHEQYF
DNA: TGTGCCAGCAGTTCCCGGCCGAACGGGGTCCACGAGCAGTACTTC

J: TRBJ2-1
size: -
D: -
length: 12
V: TRBV7-2
CDR3: CASSFAGNEQFF
DNA: TGTGCCAGCAGCTTTGCAGGCAATGAGCAGTTCTTC

J: TRBJ1-1
size: -
D: TRBD1
length: 13
V: TRBV5-6
CDR3: CASSRTGGTEAFF
DNA: TGTGCCAGCAGCCGGACAGGGGGCACTGAAGCTTTCTTT

J: TRBJ2-7
size: -
D: -
length: 11
V: TRBV2
CDR3: CASSEVFEQYF
DNA: TGTGCCAGCAGTGAAGTATTCGAGCAGTACTTC

J: TRBJ2-1
size: once
D: -
length: 15
V: TRBV5-1
CDR3: CASSWGDTSYNEQFF
DNA: TGCGCCAGCAGCTGGGGGGACACCTCCTACAATGAGCAGTTCTTC

J: TRBJ1-4
size: -
D: -
length: 15
V: TRBV3-1/TRBV3-2
CDR3: CASSQDKTADEKLFF
DNA: TGTGCCAGCAGCCAAGATAAAACAGCGGATGAAAAACTGTTTTTT

J: TRBJ2-5
size: -
D: TRBD2
length: 15
V: TRBV10-2
CDR3: CASSAGTRGLKTQYF
DNA: TGCGCCAGCAGTGCTGGGACTAGGGGCCTTAAGACCCAGTACTTC

J: TRBJ2-7
size: -
D: TRBD1
length: 15
V: TRBV29-1
CDR3: CSVATQGAYSYEQYF
DNA: TGCAGCGTAGCTACACAGGGGGCATATTCCTACGAGCAGTACTTC

J: TRBJ1-5
size: -
D: -
length: 14
V: TRBV30
CDR3: CAWSRIGGNQPQHF
DNA: TGTGCCTGGAGTAGAATTGGAGGCAATCAGCCCCAGCATTTT

J: TRBJ2-5
size: -
D: TRBD2
length: 18
V: TRBV19
CDR3: CASSMRRLAGLSQETQYF
DNA: TGTGCCAGTAGTATGAGGCGACTAGCGGGACTCAGCCAAGAGACCCAGTACTTC

J: TRBJ2-7
size: -
D: TRBD2
length: 14
V: TRBV6-2/TRBV6-3
CDR3: CASSYSASGYEQYF
DNA: TGTGCCAGCAGTTACTCGGCTAGCGGGTACGAGCAGTACTTC

J: TRBJ1-2
size: once
D: -
length: 13
V: TRBV5-4
CDR3: CASSLGVHYGYTF
DNA: TGTGCCAGCAGCCTCGGGGTTCACTATGGCTACACCTTC

J: TRBJ1-5
size: -
D: -
length: 13
V: TRBV5-8
CDR3: CASSFARDQPQHF
DNA: TGTGCCAGCAGCTTTGCCCGAGATCAGCCCCAGCATTTT

J: TRBJ1-6
size: -
D: TRBD1
length: 19
V: TRBV27
CDR3: CASNPASTGGDPYNSPLHF
DNA: TGTGCCAGCAACCCCGCTTCTACAGGGGGCGACCCCTATAATTCACCCCTCCACTTT

J: TRBJ1-1
size: -
D: TRBD1
length: 12
V: TRBV25-1
CDR3: CASSGQGDEAFF
DNA: TGTGCCAGCAGCGGACAGGGAGATGAAGCTTTCTTT

J: TRBJ2-5
size: -
D: TRBD2
length: 15
V: TRBV11-2
CDR3: CASGRLAGGVGTQYF
DNA: TGTGCCAGCGGACGACTAGCGGGAGGGGTAGGGACCCAGTACTTC

J: TRBJ2-1
size: few
D: -
length: 13
V: TRBV6-5
CDR3: CASSYSISREQFF
DNA: TGTGCCAGCAGTTACTCGATCTCCCGTGAGCAGTTCTTC

J: TRBJ1-1
size: few
D: TRBD1
length: 15
V: TRBV5-6
CDR3: CASSGSDRENTEAFF
DNA: TGTGCCAGCAGCGGTTCGGACAGGGAGAACACTGAAGCTTTCTTT

J: TRBJ2-4
size: once
D: -
length: 15
V: TRBV7-2
CDR3: CASSLDGRAKNIQYF
DNA: TGTGCCAGCAGCTTGGACGGCCGAGCCAAAAACATTCAGTACTTC

J: TRBJ1-2
size: -
D: -
length: 15
V: TRBV27
CDR3: CASSGVRDNHYGYTF
DNA: TGTGCCAGCAGTGGAGTCCGGGACAACCACTATGGCTACACCTTC

J: TRBJ2-5
size: -
D: TRBD2
length: 13
V: TRBV10-3
CDR3: CAVHSGPQETQYF
DNA: TGTGCCGTCCATAGCGGGCCACAAGAGACCCAGTACTTC

J: TRBJ1-4
size: -
D: -
length: 13
V: TRBV6-5
CDR3: CASGMDGNEKLFF
DNA: TGTGCCAGCGGGATGGACGGAAATGAAAAACTGTTTTTT

J: TRBJ2-1
size: -
D: -
length: 12
V: TRBV5-5
CDR3: CASSLLGYEQFF
DNA: TGTGCCAGCAGCTTGTTGGGTTATGAGCAGTTCTTC

J: TRBJ2-2
size: -
D: TRBD1
length: 18
V: TRBV5-4
CDR3: CASSLAGQGGTNTGELFF
DNA: TGTGCCAGCAGCTTGGCGGGACAGGGGGGTACGAACACCGGGGAGCTGTTTTTT

J: TRBJ1-2
size: -
D: -
length: 14
V: TRBV11-2
CDR3: CASSLDRPHYGYTF
DNA: TGTGCCAGCAGCCTCGACAGGCCTCATTATGGCTACACCTTC